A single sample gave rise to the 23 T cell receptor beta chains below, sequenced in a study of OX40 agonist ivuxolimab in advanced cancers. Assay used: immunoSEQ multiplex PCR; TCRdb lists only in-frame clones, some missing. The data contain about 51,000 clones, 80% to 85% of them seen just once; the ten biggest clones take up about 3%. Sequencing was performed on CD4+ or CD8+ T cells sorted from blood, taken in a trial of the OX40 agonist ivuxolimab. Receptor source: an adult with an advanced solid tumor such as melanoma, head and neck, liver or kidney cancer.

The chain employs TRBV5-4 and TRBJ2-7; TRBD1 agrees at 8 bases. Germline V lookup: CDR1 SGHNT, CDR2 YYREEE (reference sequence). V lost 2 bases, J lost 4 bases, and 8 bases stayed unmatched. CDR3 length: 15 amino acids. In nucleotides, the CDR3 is TGTGCCAGCAGCTTAGGCGGGCAGGGGGCTTACGAGCAGTACTTC. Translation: CASSLGGQGAYEQYF.

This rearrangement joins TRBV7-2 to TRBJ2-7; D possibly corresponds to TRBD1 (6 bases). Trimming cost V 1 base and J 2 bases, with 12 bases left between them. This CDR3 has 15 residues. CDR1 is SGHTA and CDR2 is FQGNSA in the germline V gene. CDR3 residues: CASSLGGQYPYEQYF. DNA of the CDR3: TGTGCCAGCAGCTTAGGAGGACAGTACCCCTACGAGCAGTACTTC.

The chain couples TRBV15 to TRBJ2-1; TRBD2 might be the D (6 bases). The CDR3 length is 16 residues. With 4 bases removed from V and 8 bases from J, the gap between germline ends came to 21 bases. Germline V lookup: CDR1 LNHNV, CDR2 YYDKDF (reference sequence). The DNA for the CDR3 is TGTGCCACCAGCATGGAGGGACGGGTACCCTCCGATGAGCAGTTCTTC. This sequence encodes CATSMEGRVPSDEQFF. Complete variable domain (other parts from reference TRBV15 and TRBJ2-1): DAMVIQNPRYQVTQFGKPVTLSCSQTLNHNVMYWYQQKSSQAPKLLFHYYDKDFNNEADTPDNFQSRRPNTSFCFLDIRSPGLGDTAMYLCATSMEGRVPSDEQFFGPGTRLTVL.

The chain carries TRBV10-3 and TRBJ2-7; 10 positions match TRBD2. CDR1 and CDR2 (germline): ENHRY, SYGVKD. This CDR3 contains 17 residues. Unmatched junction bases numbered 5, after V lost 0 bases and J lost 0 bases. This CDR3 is CAISESLAGANSYEQYF. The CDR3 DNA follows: TGTGCCATCAGTGAGTCCCTAGCGGGGGCCAACTCCTACGAGCAGTACTTC.

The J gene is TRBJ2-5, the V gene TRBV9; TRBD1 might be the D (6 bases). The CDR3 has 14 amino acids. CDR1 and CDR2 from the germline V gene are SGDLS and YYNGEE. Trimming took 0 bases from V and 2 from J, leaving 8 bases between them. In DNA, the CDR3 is TGTGCCAGCAGCGTAGAACAGGGACAAGAGACCCAGTACTTC. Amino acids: CASSVEQGQETQYF.

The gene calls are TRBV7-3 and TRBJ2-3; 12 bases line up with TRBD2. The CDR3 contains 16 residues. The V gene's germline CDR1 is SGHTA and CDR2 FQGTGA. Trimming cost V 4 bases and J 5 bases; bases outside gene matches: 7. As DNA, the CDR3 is TGTGCCAGCAGCTCGACTAGCGGGGGACTGGGAGATACGCAGTATTTT. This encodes CASSSTSGGLGDTQYF.

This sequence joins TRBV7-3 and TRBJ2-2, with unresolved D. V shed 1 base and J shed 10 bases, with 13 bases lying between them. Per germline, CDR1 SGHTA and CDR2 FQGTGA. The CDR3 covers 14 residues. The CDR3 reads CASSLRPGREELFF. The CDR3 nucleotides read TGTGCCAGCAGCTTAAGGCCAGGAAGAGAGGAGCTGTTTTTT.

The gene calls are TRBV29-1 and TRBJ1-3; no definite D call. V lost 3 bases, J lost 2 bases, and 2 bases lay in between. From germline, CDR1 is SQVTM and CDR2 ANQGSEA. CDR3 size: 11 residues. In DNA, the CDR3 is TGCAGCGTTGACACTGGAAACACCATATATTTT. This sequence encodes CSVDTGNTIYF.

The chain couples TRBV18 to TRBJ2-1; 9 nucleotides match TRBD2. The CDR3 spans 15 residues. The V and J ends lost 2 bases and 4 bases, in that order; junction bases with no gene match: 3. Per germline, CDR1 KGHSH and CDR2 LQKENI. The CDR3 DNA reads TGTGCCAGCTCACCAAACGCGGGGGGGTACAATGAGCAGTTCTTC. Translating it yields CASSPNAGGYNEQFF.

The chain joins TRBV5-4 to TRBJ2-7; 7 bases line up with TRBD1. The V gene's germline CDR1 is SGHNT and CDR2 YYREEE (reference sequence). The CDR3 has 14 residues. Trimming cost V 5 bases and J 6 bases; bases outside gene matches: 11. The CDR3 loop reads CASRRDSVLSEQYF. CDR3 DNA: TGTGCCAGCAGACGGGACAGTGTACTCTCCGAGCAGTACTTC. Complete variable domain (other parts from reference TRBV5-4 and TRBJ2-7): ETGVTQSPTHLIKTRGQQVTLRCSSQSGHNTVSWYQQALGQGPQFIFQYYREEENGRGNFPPRFSGLQFPNYSSELNVNALELDDSALYLCASRRDSVLSEQYFGPGTRLTVT.

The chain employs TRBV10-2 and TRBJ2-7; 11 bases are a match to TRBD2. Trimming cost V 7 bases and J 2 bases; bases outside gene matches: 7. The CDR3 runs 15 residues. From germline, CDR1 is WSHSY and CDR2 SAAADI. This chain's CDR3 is CASKMALAGAYEQYF. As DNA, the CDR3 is TGCGCCAGCAAAATGGCACTAGCGGGGGCCTACGAGCAGTACTTC.

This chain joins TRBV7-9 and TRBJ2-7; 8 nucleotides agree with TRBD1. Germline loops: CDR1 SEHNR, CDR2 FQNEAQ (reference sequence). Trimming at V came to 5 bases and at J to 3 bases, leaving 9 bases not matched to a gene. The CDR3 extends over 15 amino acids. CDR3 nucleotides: TGTGCCAGCAGCCCGGGACAGGAAAGTTTCTACGAGCAGTACTTC. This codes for CASSPGQESFYEQYF.

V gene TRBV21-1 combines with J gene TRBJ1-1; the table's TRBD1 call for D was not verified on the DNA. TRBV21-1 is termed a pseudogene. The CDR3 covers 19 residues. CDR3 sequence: CASSKAGRGGTEMNTEAFF. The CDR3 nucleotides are TGTGCCAGCAGCAAAGCGGGTAGAGGGGGGACAGAAATGAACACTGAAGCTTTCTTT.

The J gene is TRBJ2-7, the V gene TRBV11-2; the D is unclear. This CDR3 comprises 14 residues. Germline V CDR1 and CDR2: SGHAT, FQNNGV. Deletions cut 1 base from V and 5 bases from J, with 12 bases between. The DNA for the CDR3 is TGTGCCAGCAGCTTAGTACGTCCTCAGGACGAGCAGTACTTC. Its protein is CASSLVRPQDEQYF. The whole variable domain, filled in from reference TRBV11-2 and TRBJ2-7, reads EAGVAQSPRYKIIEKRQSVAFWCNPISGHATLYWYQQILGQGPKLLIQFQNNGVVDDSQLPKDRFSAERLKGVDSTLKIQPAKLEDSAVYLCASSLVRPQDEQYFGPGTRLTVT.

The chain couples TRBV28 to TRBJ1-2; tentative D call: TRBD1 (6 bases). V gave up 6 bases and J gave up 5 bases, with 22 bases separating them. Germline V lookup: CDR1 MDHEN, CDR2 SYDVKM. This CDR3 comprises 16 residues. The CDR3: CASSSEDSLPFYGYTF. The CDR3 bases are TGTGCCAGCAGCAGTGAGGACAGCCTACCCTTTTATGGCTACACCTTC.

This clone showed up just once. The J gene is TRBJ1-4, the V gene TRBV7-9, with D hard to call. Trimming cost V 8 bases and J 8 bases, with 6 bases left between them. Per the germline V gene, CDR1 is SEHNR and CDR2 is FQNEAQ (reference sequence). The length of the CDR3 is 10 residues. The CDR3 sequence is CASGGEKLFF. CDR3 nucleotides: TGTGCCAGCGGAGGCGAAAAACTGTTTTTT.

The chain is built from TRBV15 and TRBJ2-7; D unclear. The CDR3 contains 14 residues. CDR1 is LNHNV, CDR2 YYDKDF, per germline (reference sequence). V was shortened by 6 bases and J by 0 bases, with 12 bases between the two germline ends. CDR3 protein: CATSMGRSSYEQYF. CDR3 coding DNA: TGTGCCACCAGTATGGGCCGGAGCTCCTACGAGCAGTACTTC.

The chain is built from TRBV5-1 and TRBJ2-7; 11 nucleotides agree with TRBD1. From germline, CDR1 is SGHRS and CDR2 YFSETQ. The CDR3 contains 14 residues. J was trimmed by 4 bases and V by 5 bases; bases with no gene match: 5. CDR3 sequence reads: CASRPGQGGYEQYF. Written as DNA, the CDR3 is TGCGCCAGCAGACCGGGACAGGGGGGTTACGAGCAGTACTTC. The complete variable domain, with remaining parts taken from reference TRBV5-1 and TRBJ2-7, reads KAGVTQTPRYLIKTRGQQVTLSCSPISGHRSVSWYQQTPGQGLQFLFEYFSETQRNKGNFPGRFSGRQFSNSRSEMNVSTLELGDSALYLCASRPGQGGYEQYFGPGTRLTVT.

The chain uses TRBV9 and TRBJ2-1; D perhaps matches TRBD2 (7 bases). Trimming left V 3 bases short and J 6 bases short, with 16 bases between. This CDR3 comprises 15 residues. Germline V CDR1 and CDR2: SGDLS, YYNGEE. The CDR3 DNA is TGTGCCAGCAGCGCATCCGTGGGGGGGCCCAATGAGCAGTTCTTC. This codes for CASSASVGGPNEQFF. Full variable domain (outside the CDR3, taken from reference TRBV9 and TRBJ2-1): DSGVTQTPKHLITATGQRVTLRCSPRSGDLSVYWYQQSLDQGLQFLIQYYNGEERAKGNILERFSAQQFPDLHSELNLSSLELGDSALYFCASSASVGGPNEQFFGPGTRLTVL.

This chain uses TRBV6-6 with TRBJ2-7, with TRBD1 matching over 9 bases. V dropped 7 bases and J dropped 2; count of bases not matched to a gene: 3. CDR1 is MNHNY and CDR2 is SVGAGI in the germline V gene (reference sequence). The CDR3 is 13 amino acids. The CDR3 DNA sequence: TGTGCCAGCACCCGGACAGGGGCCTACGAGCAGTACTTC. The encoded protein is CASTRTGAYEQYF.

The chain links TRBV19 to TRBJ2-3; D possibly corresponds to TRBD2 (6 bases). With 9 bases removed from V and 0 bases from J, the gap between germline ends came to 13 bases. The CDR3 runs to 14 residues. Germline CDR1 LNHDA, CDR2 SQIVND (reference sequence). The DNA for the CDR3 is TGTGCCAGCAGATTGGGGGGAAGCACAGATACGCAGTATTTT. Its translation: CASRLGGSTDTQYF.

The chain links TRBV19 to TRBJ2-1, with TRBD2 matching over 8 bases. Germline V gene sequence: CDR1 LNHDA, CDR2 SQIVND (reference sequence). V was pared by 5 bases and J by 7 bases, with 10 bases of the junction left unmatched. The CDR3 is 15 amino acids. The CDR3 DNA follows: TGTGCCAGTAGTTCCCGCGGGGGGCAGGGGAATGAGCAGTTCTTC. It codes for CASSSRGGQGNEQFF.

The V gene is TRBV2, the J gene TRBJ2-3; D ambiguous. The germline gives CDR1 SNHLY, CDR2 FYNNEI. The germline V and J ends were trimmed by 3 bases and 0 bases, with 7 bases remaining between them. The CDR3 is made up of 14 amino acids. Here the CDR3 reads CASSDGASTDTQYF. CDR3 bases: TGTGCCAGCAGTGATGGCGCTAGCACAGATACGCAGTATTTT.